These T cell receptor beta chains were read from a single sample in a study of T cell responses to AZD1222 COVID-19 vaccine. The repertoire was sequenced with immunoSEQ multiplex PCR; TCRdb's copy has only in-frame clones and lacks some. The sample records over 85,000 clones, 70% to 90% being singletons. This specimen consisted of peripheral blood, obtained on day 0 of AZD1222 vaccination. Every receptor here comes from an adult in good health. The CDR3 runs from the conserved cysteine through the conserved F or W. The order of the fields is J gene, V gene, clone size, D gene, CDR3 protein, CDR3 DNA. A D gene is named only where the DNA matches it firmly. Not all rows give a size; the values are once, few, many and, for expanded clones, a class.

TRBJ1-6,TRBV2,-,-,CASSVTAIGSPLHF,TGTGCCAGCAGTGTCACCGCCATTGGTTCACCCCTCCACTTT
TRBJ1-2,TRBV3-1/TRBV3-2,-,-,CASSQSKLYTYGYTF,TGTGCCAGCAGCCAATCGAAGCTGTATACCTATGGCTACACCTTC
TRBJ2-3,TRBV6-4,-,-,CASSDSWGAGTQYF,TGTGCCAGCAGTGACTCTTGGGGGGCGGGCACGCAGTATTTT
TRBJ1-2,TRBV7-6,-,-,CASSPVRGRQDIGYTF,TGTGCCAGCAGCCCAGTTAGGGGACGACAGGATATCGGCTACACCTTC
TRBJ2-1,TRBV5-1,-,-,CASSLGSGIISSYNEPFF,TGCGCCAGCAGCTTGGGGTCAGGGATTATTAGCTCCTACAATGAGCCGTTCTTC
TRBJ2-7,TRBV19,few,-,CASSMTVTREQYF,TGTGCCAGTAGTATGACAGTTACCCGCGAGCAGTACTTC
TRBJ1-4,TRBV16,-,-,CASSHLKGMTNEKLFF,TGTGCCAGCAGCCACTTGAAGGGGATGACTAATGAAAAACTGTTTTTT
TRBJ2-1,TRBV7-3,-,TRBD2,CASSLGVAGVGEQFF,TGTGCCAGCAGCTTAGGGGTAGCGGGAGTTGGTGAGCAGTTCTTC
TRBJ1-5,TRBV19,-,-,CASSGASQPQHF,TGTGCCAGTAGTGGGGCGAGTCAGCCCCAGCATTTT
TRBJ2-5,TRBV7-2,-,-,CASSLVGATQETQYF,TGTGCCAGCAGCTTAGTGGGGGCCACACAAGAGACCCAGTACTTC